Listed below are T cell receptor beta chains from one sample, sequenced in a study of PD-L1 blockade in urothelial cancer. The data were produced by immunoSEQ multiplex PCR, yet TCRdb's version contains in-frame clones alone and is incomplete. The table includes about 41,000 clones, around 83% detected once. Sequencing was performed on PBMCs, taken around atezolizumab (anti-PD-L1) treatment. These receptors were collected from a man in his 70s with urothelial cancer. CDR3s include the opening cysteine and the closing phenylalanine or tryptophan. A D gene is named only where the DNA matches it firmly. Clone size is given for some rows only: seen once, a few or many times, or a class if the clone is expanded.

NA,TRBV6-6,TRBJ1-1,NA,TGTGCCAGCAAGGGGGAGGGATTGAACACTGAAGCTTTCTTT,CASKGEGLNTEAFF
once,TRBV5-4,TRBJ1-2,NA,TGTGCCAGCAGCTTAGGTCGGACAGCCACTAACTATGGCTACACCTTC,CASSLGRTATNYGYTF
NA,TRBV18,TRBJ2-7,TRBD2,TGTGCCAGCTCACCTCGGACTAGCTTGCGGGACGAGCAGTACTTC,CASSPRTSLRDEQYF
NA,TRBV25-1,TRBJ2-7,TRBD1,TGTGCCAGCAGTGGATCAGGGGGCAGGACCTACGAGCAGTACTTC,CASSGSGGRTYEQYF
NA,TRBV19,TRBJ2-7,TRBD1,TGTGCCAGTAGTAGACAGGGCAGCTCCTACGAGCAGTACTTC,CASSRQGSSYEQYF
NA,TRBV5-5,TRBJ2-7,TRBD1,TGTGCCAGCAGCTTGACGGGACAGAGAACCTACGAGCAGTACTTC,CASSLTGQRTYEQYF
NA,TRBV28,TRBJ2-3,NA,TGTGCCAGCAGTGTCTCGGGCACTTTTGAAGGGGCGGCAGATACGCAGTATTTT,CASSVSGTFEGAADTQYF
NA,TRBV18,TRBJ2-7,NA,TGTGCCAGCTCACCACCGGACAGCTACGAGCAGTACTTC,CASSPPDSYEQYF
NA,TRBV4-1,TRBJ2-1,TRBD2,TGCGCCAGCAGCCCGGGGGGAAGGCACGATGAGCAGTTCTTC,CASSPGGRHDEQFF
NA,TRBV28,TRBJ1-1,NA,TGTGCCAGCAGCCAAGAGACAGCGCCGAACACTGAAGCTTTCTTT,CASSQETAPNTEAFF
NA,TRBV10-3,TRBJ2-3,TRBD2,TGTGCCATCAGTGACGGGGGGAGGGCCGACACAGATACGCAGTATTTT,CAISDGGRADTDTQYF
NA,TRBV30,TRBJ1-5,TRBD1,TGTGCCTGGAGTTCAGGGGGAGATCAGCCCCAGCATTTT,CAWSSGGDQPQHF
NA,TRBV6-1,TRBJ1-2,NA,TGTGCCAGCAGTGAAGAAGACGGGCAGGGGAGGGTGGTGCACTATGGCTACACCTTC,CASSEEDGQGRVVHYGYTF
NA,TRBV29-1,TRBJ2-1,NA,TGCAGCGTTGACGTACAGGGTAGGACGGACAATGAGCAGTTCTTC,CSVDVQGRTDNEQFF
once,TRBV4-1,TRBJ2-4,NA,TGCGCCAGCAGCCAAGGCAGGGTAGCCAAAAACATTCAGTACTTC,CASSQGRVAKNIQYF
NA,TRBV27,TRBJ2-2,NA,TGTGCCAGCAGTCCCGGCGGACAGACCGGGGAGCTGTTTTTT,CASSPGGQTGELFF
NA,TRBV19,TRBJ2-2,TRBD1,TGTGCCAGTAGTATAGATCGAGGGACAGGGGTGTACACCGGGGAGCTGTTTTTT,CASSIDRGTGVYTGELFF
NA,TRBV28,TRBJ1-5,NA,TGTGCCAGCACCCAACCCAGGTCCAATCAGCCCCAGCATTTT,CASTQPRSNQPQHF
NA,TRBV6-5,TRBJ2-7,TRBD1,TGTGCCAGCAGCCGGGACAGGGGAGTCTCCTACGAGCAGTACTTC,CASSRDRGVSYEQYF
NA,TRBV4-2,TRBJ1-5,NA,TGTGCCAGCAGCCAAATCAGGGTAAGGGGTCAGCCCCAGCATTTT,CASSQIRVRGQPQHF
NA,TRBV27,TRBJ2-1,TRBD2,TGTGCCACCTCCGGGGCGCTAGCGGGACCCTACAATGAGCAGTTCTTC,CATSGALAGPYNEQFF
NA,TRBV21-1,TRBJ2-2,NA,TGTGCCAGCAGCAAAATGGCCAATGGGCGGGGCCCCTTAACCGGGGAGCTGTTTTTT,CASSKMANGRGPLTGELFF
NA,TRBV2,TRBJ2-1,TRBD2,TGTGCCAGCAGGGGGACTAGCGGACCTTCTGAGCAGTTCTTC,CASRGTSGPSEQFF
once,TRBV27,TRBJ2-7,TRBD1,TGTGCCAGCAGTTCGTCAGGGGGATTCGAGCAGTACTTC,CASSSSGGFEQYF
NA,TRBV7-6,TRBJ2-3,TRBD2,TGTGCCAGCAGCGTACCTACCGGGACTAGAGGCACAGATACGCAGTATTTT,CASSVPTGTRGTDTQYF
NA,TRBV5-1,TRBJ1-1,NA,TGCGCCAGCAGCTTCGGAGGGAACACTGAAGCTTTCTTT,CASSFGGNTEAFF
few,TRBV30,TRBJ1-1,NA,TGTGCCTGGAGTATTGGGGGCGCGTTCGCTGAAGCTTTCTTT,CAWSIGGAFAEAFF
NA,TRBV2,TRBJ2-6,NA,TGTGCCAGCAGTGACGGGGGTTACTCTGGGGCCAACGTCCTGACTTTC,CASSDGGYSGANVLTF
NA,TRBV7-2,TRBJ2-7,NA,TGTGCCAGCAGCTTAGCGCAGACACTTAGCTCCTACGAGCAGTACTTC,CASSLAQTLSSYEQYF
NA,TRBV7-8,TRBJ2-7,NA,TGTGCCAGCAGCTTACCACAGGGTGAGGAGTACTTC,CASSLPQGEEYF
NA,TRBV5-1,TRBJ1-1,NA,TGCGCCAGCAGCCTCCAGGACAGCCCGAACACTGAAGCTTTCTTT,CASSLQDSPNTEAFF
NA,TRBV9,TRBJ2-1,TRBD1,TGTGCCAGCAGCTCTTACCCGGACAGGGGGGTGGGCAATGATGAGCAGTTCTTC,CASSSYPDRGVGNDEQFF
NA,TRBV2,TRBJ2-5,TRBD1,TGTGCCAGCAGCCGGACAGGCCTACAAGAGACCCAGTACTTC,CASSRTGLQETQYF
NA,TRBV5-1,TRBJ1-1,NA,TGCGCCAGCAGCTTGACGGCGGGGAACACTGAAGCTTTCTTT,CASSLTAGNTEAFF
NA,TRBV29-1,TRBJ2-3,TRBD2,TGCAGCGCCCAGACTAGCGGACTCACAGATACGCAGTATTTT,CSAQTSGLTDTQYF
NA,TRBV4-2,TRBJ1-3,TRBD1,TGTGCCAGCAGCCAAGTCACAGGGGCTGGGAACACCATATATTTT,CASSQVTGAGNTIYF
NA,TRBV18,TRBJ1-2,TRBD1,TGTGCCAGCTCACCCACGACAGGGTCGGACTATGGCTACACCTTC,CASSPTTGSDYGYTF
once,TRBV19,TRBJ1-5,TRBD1,TGTGCCAGTACCACGGGACAGGGAGGACAGCCCCAGCATTTT,CASTTGQGGQPQHF
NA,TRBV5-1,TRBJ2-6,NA,TGCGCCAGCAGCTTACTTCAGGGTTATGGGGCCAACGTCCTGACTTTC,CASSLLQGYGANVLTF
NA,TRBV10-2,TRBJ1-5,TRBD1,TGCGCCAGCAGCGCGACAGGGACGAATCAGCCCCAGCATTTT,CASSATGTNQPQHF
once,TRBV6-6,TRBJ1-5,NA,TGTGCCAGCAGTTACATCCCAGGTGATCAGCCCCAGCATTTT,CASSYIPGDQPQHF
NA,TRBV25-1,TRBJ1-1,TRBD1,TGTGCCAGCAGTGTCTTGGACAGGGTCAGATTT,CASSVLDRVRF
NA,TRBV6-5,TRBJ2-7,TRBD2,TGTGCCAGCAGTCCCCCACTAGCGGGAGGCTACGAGCAGTACTTC,CASSPPLAGGYEQYF
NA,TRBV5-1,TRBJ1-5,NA,TGCGCCAGCAGCTTGGCCGCAGGAAATCAGCCCCAGCATTTT,CASSLAAGNQPQHF
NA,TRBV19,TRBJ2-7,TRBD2,TGTGCCAGTAGTATCCGTGGCGGGAGGAGGAACGAGCAGTACTTC,CASSIRGGRRNEQYF
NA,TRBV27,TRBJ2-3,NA,TGTGCCAGCAGTTTATCGAACGGGGATACGCAGTATTTT,CASSLSNGDTQYF
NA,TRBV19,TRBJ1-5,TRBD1,TGTGCCAGTAGTTTCGGACAGGGAGGATATAGCAATCAGCCCCAGCATTTT,CASSFGQGGYSNQPQHF
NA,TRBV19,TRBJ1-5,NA,TGTGGATCGGGAGGTAGCAATCAGCCCCAGCATTTT,CGSGGSNQPQHF
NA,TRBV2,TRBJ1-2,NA,TGTGCCAGCAGAAGGCAGGCCGACGGCTATGGCTACACCTTC,CASRRQADGYGYTF
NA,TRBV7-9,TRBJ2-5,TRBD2,TGTGCCAGCAGCTTCCAGCGGGGAAAAGAGACCCAGTACTTC,CASSFQRGKETQYF
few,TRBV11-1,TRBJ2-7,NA,TGTGCCAGCAGCTTAGAATTACAGGGTCCCTACGAGCAGTACTTC,CASSLELQGPYEQYF
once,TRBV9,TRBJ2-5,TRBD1,TGTGCCAGCAGCGCCGGGACAGGGGACCAAGAGACCCAGTACTTC,CASSAGTGDQETQYF
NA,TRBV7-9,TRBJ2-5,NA,TGTGCCAGCAGCCCGTCAGGGGGGCGAGAGGAGACCCAGTACTTC,CASSPSGGREETQYF
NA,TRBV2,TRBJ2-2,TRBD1,TGTGCCAGCAGGGCCGGGACAGGGGGTACCGGGGAGCTGTTTTTT,CASRAGTGGTGELFF